This T cell receptor (beta chain) is drawn from a study of identical twins. One entry per CDR3 protein, called by TCRdb with MiXCR from the 5' RACE reads. The data show hundreds of thousands of distinct CDR3 sequences, approximately 18% seen once. As regards this clonotype: Its antigen remains unknown.

This CDR3 comprises 15 residues. The V end lost 5 bases, the J end lost 5 bases, and 19 bases lay between the germline ends. Germline-derived CDR1 and CDR2 are KGHSH and LQKENI. Study results and caveats: Researchers reported excess low generation probability among twin-shared out-of-frame alpha sequences. Beta clonotypes that were abundant in cord blood contained fewer insertions, a pattern absent from memory repertoires.

The same data also went into a second study, on T cells expressing NK-cell markers. That investigation notes: Repertoire data for TCR beta were derived from sorted T cells (CD3+CD56+NKG2C+, CD3+CD56+NKG2C- and CD3+CD56-NKG2C+). It is unclear if expanded NKG2C-expressing clones target HCMV antigens.

Sequencing was carried out using PBMCs. J is TRBJ2-7 and V is TRBV18; tentatively, D is TRBD2 (5 bases). The TCR sequence derives from a woman aged 18-29 years in good health. The CDR3 sequence is CASSAKAADYNEQYF. The CDR3 DNA sequence: TGTGCCAGCTCAGCGAAGGCGGCCGACTACAACGAGCAGTACTTC.